The rows below give T cell receptor beta chains drawn from one sample of a study of cytomegalovirus exposure and HLA in healthy donors. The table came from immunoSEQ multiplex PCR; TCRdb's copy has only in-frame clones and leaves some out. This table has over 55,000 clones, about 70% appearing once. The material sequenced was PBMCs. These receptors all come from a woman aged 50 to 60 in good health and CMV-seropositive. CDR3s include the opening cysteine and the closing phenylalanine or tryptophan. D genes are given only for firm matches. For some rows the clone size is stated as once, few or many, or as a class when expanded; others skip it.

TRBD2,once,TRBV4-2,TRBJ2-1,CASSQDRAGAYNEQFF,TGTGCCAGCAGCCAAGATAGGGCGGGAGCGTACAATGAGCAGTTCTTC
NA,NA,TRBV30,TRBJ1-2,CAWSPGTKNYGYTF,TGTGCCTGGAGTCCCGGGACAAAAAACTATGGCTACACCTTC
TRBD1,NA,TRBV5-1,TRBJ2-1,CASSGGRQGEEQFF,TGCGCCAGCAGCGGGGGGCGACAGGGGGAAGAGCAGTTCTTC
NA,few,TRBV9,TRBJ2-3,CASSVGGMYTDTQYF,TGTGCCAGCAGCGTAGGCGGGATGTACACAGATACGCAGTATTTT
TRBD1,few,TRBV9,TRBJ2-7,CASSGDRFLDEQYF,TGTGCCAGCAGCGGGGACAGGTTTTTGGATGAGCAGTACTTC
NA,once,TRBV6-5,TRBJ1-3,CASSYEAGLSGNTIYF,TGTGCCAGCAGTTATGAGGCGGGGCTCTCTGGAAACACCATATATTTT
TRBD2,NA,TRBV29-1,TRBJ2-1,CSVDRSGSSNEQFF,TGCAGCGTTGATAGGAGCGGGAGTAGCAATGAGCAGTTCTTC
TRBD1,NA,TRBV6-5,TRBJ2-2,CASSTTGLFTGELFF,TGTGCCAGCAGTACGACAGGGTTGTTCACCGGGGAGCTGTTTTTT
TRBD2,once,TRBV9,TRBJ2-5,CASSVGTSPRGQETQYF,TGTGCCAGCAGCGTAGGGACTAGCCCCCGAGGCCAAGAGACCCAGTACTTC
NA,NA,TRBV7-9,TRBJ1-5,CASSLGENQPQHF,TGTGCCAGCAGCTTAGGAGAAAATCAGCCCCAGCATTTT
NA,few,TRBV30,TRBJ1-4,CAWSEIGQTFEKLFF,TGTGCCTGGAGTGAGATAGGACAGACCTTTGAAAAACTGTTTTTT
NA,NA,TRBV13,TRBJ1-6,CASSSYTNSPLHF,TGTGCCAGCAGCTCGTACACTAATTCACCCCTCCACTTT
NA,few,TRBV7-9,TRBJ2-2,CASSSGGNTGELFF,TGTGCCAGCAGCTCAGGAGGGAACACCGGGGAGCTGTTTTTT
TRBD1,NA,TRBV7-6,TRBJ2-1,CASSIGQGAVYNEQFF,TGTGCCAGCAGCATAGGACAGGGGGCCGTCTACAATGAGCAGTTCTTC
TRBD1,NA,TRBV9,TRBJ2-6,CASRRTGGGSGANVLTF,TGTGCCAGTAGACGGACAGGGGGCGGCTCTGGGGCCAACGTCCTGACTTTC
TRBD1,NA,TRBV19,TRBJ1-5,CASSGTGGRKPQHF,TGTGCCAGTAGCGGGACAGGGGGTCGGAAGCCCCAGCATTTT
NA,NA,TRBV5-4,TRBJ1-1,CASSLAMGSSTEAFF,TGTGCCAGCAGCCTGGCTATGGGCTCGAGCACTGAAGCTTTCTTT
NA,NA,TRBV11-2,TRBJ1-3,CASSLDLESNTIYF,TGTGCCAGCAGCTTAGATCTTGAGTCCAACACCATATATTTT
NA,NA,TRBV7-8,TRBJ2-7,CASSSSDSSYEQYF,TGTGCCAGCAGCTCGTCGGACAGTTCCTACGAGCAGTACTTC
NA,NA,TRBV5-1,TRBJ1-1,CASTPGWLATEAFF,TGCGCCAGCACTCCGGGGTGGTTGGCCACTGAAGCTTTCTTT
NA,NA,TRBV15,TRBJ2-3,CATSRATPRDTQYF,TGTGCCACCAGCAGAGCGACCCCCAGGGATACGCAGTATTTT
TRBD1,NA,TRBV25-1,TRBJ1-5,CASSDQQGEQPQHF,TGTGCCAGCAGTGATCAACAGGGGGAACAGCCCCAGCATTTT
NA,NA,TRBV18,TRBJ1-5,CASSPLGRNQPQHF,TGTGCCAGCTCACCATTGGGCCGCAATCAGCCCCAGCATTTT
NA,NA,TRBV7-8,TRBJ1-2,CASSLRQDYGYTF,TGTGCCAGCAGCTTACGACAGGACTATGGCTACACCTTC
TRBD2,NA,TRBV7-9,TRBJ2-3,CASSLGTSGTDTQYF,TGTGCCAGCAGCTTAGGGACTAGCGGCACAGATACGCAGTATTTT
NA,NA,TRBV19,TRBJ1-1,CASSPQGEQNTEAFF,TGTGCCAGTAGCCCGCAGGGTGAGCAGAACACTGAAGCTTTCTTT
NA,NA,TRBV19,TRBJ1-3,CASEATGNTIYF,TGTGCCAGTGAGGCAACAGGAAACACCATATATTTT
TRBD1,NA,TRBV7-8,TRBJ1-5,CASSARQGGNQPQHF,TGTGCCAGCAGCGCGCGACAGGGTGGCAATCAGCCCCAGCATTTT
NA,few,TRBV15,TRBJ1-6,CATSSIRGGSPLHF,TGTGCCACCAGCAGTATTAGGGGGGGTTCACCCCTCCACTTT
NA,many,TRBV9,TRBJ1-3,CASSDDRGNTIYF,TGTGCCAGCAGCGACGACAGGGGAAACACCATATATTTT
NA,NA,TRBV30,TRBJ2-7,CAWSSQGYEQYF,TGTGCCTGGAGTTCGCAGGGCTACGAGCAGTACTTC
TRBD2,NA,TRBV2,TRBJ2-5,CASSESGLAGGETQYF,TGTGCCAGCAGTGAGAGCGGACTAGCGGGGGGAGAGACCCAGTACTTC
TRBD1,NA,TRBV11-2,TRBJ2-1,CASSGPGQGPYNEQFF,TGTGCCAGCAGCGGACCGGGACAGGGCCCCTACAATGAGCAGTTCTTC
TRBD2,NA,TRBV28,TRBJ2-5,CASYGGRKKQETQYF,TGTGCCAGCTACGGGGGGAGGAAAAAGCAAGAGACCCAGTACTTC
NA,once,TRBV2,TRBJ2-5,CASSERQQETQYF,TGTGCCAGCAGTGAGAGACAGCAAGAGACCCAGTACTTC
TRBD1,NA,TRBV2,TRBJ2-7,CASSSGQGASEQYF,TGTGCCAGCAGTTCGGGACAGGGGGCCAGCGAGCAGTACTTC
NA,few,TRBV4-2,TRBJ2-3,CASSPRGGTTDTQYF,TGTGCCAGCAGCCCACGAGGCGGGACCACAGATACGCAGTATTTT
NA,NA,TRBV6-5,TRBJ2-3,CASRPDWGRTDTQYF,TGTGCCAGCAGGCCCGACTGGGGGCGCACAGATACGCAGTATTTT
NA,few,TRBV6-1,TRBJ1-4,CASSEIWRVFF,TGTGCCAGCAGTGAGATCTGGCGGGTGTTTTTT
NA,NA,TRBV2,TRBJ1-2,CASGTSPQGYTF,TGTGCCAGCGGGACATCCCCTCAGGGCTACACCTTC
TRBD1,NA,TRBV28,TRBJ1-1,CASSSGQMNTEAFF,TGTGCCAGCAGTTCGGGACAGATGAACACTGAAGCTTTCTTT